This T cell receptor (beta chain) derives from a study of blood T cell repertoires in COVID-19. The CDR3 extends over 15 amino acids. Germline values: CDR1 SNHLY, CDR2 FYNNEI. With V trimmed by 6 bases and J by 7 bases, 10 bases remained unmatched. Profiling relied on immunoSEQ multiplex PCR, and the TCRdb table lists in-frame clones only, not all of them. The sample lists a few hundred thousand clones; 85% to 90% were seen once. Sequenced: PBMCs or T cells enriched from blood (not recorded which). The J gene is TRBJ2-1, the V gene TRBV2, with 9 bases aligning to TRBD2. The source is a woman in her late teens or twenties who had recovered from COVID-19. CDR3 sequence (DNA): TGTGCCAGCAGATTAGCGGGAGTCGGCTTAAATGAGCAGTTCTTC. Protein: CASRLAGVGLNEQFF.